The clone carrying this T cell receptor beta chain was detected a few times. Its antigen remains unknown. This CDR3 comprises 14 residues. V was trimmed by 5 bases and J by 1 base, leaving 11 bases between them. Looked up from germline, CDR1 is MNHNY and CDR2 is SVGAGI (reference sequence). This entry comes from a study of shared clonotypes between healthy human individuals. Study-wide points: Among four donors, approximately 5.4% of naive CD4 clonotypes were found in common.

The method was immunoSEQ multiplex PCR; TCRdb's version includes in-frame clones alone and lacks a portion of them. The profile covers roughly 1 million clones, with more than 75% appearing a single time and about 0.52% taken by the ten largest. All donors were Caucasian adults living in Nashville, Tennessee. Splitting the CD4+ cells yielded a CD45RA+ naive subset and a CD45RA-negative memory subset. This receptor was identified in a man between 18 and 29 years old in good health. Some clones in this sample may be carry-over from other donors' samples. Specimen: memory CD4+ T cells from PBMCs. This sample's subset: CD45RA-negative fraction. The gene calls are TRBV6-6 and TRBJ1-1; D is unclear. The CDR3 sequence: CASSPRWGNTEAFF. The CDR3 DNA reads as TGTGCCAGCAGTCCCAGGTGGGGGAACACTGAAGCTTTCTTT.